This is a list of T cell receptor beta chains from one sample in a study of cytomegalovirus exposure and HLA in healthy donors. Sequencing was performed with immunoSEQ multiplex PCR; in TCRdb, only in-frame clones are kept and a portion is missing. The sample has around 97,000 clones, more than 65% seen once. Specimen: PBMCs. The receptors originated from a woman under 30 in good health and CMV-seropositive. The CDR3 runs from the conserved cysteine through the conserved F or W. The order of the fields is J gene, clone size, D gene, CDR3 length, V gene, CDR3 DNA, CDR3 protein. D genes are given only for firm matches. Expanded clones get a size class; other rows say once, few or many, or leave the size out.

>TRBJ2-1|-|TRBD2|15|TRBV7-4
TGTGCCAGCAGCTTCGGTCGGGAGGGCTACAATGAGCAGTTCTTC
CASSFGREGYNEQFF
>TRBJ1-1|-|-|14|TRBV15
TGTGCCACCAGTAACAGGAGGGGAGTCTCTGAAGCTTTCTTT
CATSNRRGVSEAFF
>TRBJ1-5|-|-|13|TRBV7-6
TGTGCCAGCAGCTTTAACAGATACCAGCCCCAGCATTTT
CASSFNRYQPQHF
>TRBJ2-1|-|-|15|TRBV6-5
TGTGCCAGCAGTTTTAGGGACATTTCTTACAATGAGCAGTTCTTC
CASSFRDISYNEQFF
>TRBJ2-3|-|-|13|TRBV5-1
TGCGCCAGCAGCGGCAGGGTAGGAGATACGCAGTATTTT
CASSGRVGDTQYF
>TRBJ1-2|once|TRBD1|15|TRBV4-2
TGTGCCAGCAGCCAAGATGAGGGCAGGGGGCAAGGCTACACCTTC
CASSQDEGRGQGYTF
>TRBJ1-1|few|-|14|TRBV16
TGTGCCAGCTCTTCGGGCAGGGGGAACACTGAAGCTTTCTTT
CASSSGRGNTEAFF
>TRBJ2-7|-|-|14|TRBV27
TGTGCCAGCAGTACCCGACAGTTCTCCTACGAGCAGTACTTC
CASSTRQFSYEQYF
>TRBJ1-2|-|-|11|TRBV2
TGTGCCAGCTCTCTTCTCTATGGCTACACCTTC
CASSLLYGYTF
>TRBJ1-4|-|-|16|TRBV7-2
TGTGCCAGCAGCCTCCCTAGGGGGACGGCGAATGAAAAACTGTTTTTT
CASSLPRGTANEKLFF
>TRBJ1-1|-|-|12|TRBV30
TGTGCCTGGAGTTCCTCCGACAACGAAGCTTTCTTT
CAWSSSDNEAFF
>TRBJ1-2|-|-|14|TRBV5-4
TGTGCCAGCAGCTCACAGGAGGGGAGAAGGGGCTACACCTTC
CASSSQEGRRGYTF
>TRBJ2-7|-|TRBD2|14|TRBV10-2
TGCGCCAGCAGAGTGGGACTAGCTATCTACGAGCAGTACTTC
CASRVGLAIYEQYF
>TRBJ1-6|-|-|16|TRBV7-9
TGTGCCAGCAGCTTCCTTTGGAGCTCCTATAATTCACCCCTCCACTTT
CASSFLWSSYNSPLHF
>TRBJ2-5|-|TRBD2|15|TRBV6-5
TGTGCCAGCAGGAACGGGGGGGCCTCAAGAGTGACCCAGTACTTC
CASRNGGASRVTQYF
>TRBJ1-1|-|-|14|TRBV7-9
TGTGCCAGCAGCTACTATACAGGCGAAACTGAAGCTTTCTTT
CASSYYTGETEAFF
>TRBJ2-7|once|TRBD1|15|TRBV25-1
TGTGCCAGCAGTGCCCTCGGGACAGGGGCCTACGAGCAGTACTTC
CASSALGTGAYEQYF
>TRBJ1-1|-|TRBD1|13|TRBV19
TGTGCCAGTAGTATTGAAGGGACAGCTGAAGCTTTCTTT
CASSIEGTAEAFF
>TRBJ1-2|-|TRBD1|16|TRBV9
TGTGCCAGCAGCGTAGGGAGCCGGGGACAGGTTTATGGCTACACCTTC
CASSVGSRGQVYGYTF
>TRBJ2-1|few|TRBD2|17|TRBV5-1
TGCGCCAGCAGCCCCTTTGGACTAGCGGATTCCTACAATGAGCAGTTCTTC
CASSPFGLADSYNEQFF